This T cell receptor (beta chain) comes out of a study of blood T cell repertoires in COVID-19. Data came from immunoSEQ multiplex PCR; TCRdb stores just in-frame clones and leaves some out. The sample contains about 380,000 clones, 88% of which appear only once. The sample consisted of PBMCs or T cells enriched from blood (not recorded which). The source of this sequence is a woman aged 18-29 years who had recovered from COVID-19.

This chain's CDR3 is CASSLGQGWNYGYTF. The CDR3 region has the DNA TGCGCCAGCAGCTTGGGACAGGGATGGAACTATGGCTACACCTTC. The chain employs TRBV5-1 and TRBJ1-2; TRBD1 matches 7 bases. V dropped 0 bases and J dropped 2; count of bases not matched to a gene: 4. The CDR3 length is 15 residues. Germline V lookup: CDR1 SGHRS, CDR2 YFSETQ.